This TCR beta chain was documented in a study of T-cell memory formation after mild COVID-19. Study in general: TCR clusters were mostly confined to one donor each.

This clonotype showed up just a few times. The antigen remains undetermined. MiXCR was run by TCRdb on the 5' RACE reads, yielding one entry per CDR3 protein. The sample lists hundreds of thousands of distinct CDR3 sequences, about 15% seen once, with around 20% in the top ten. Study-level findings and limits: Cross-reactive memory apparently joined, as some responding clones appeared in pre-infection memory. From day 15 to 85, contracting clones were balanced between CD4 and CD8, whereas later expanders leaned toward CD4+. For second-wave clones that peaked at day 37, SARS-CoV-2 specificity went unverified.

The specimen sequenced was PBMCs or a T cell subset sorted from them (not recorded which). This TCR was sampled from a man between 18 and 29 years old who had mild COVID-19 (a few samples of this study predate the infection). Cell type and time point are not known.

The CDR3 region is CASSYRGIRGGLHF. Here the CDR3 DNA reads TGTGCCAGCAGTTACCGAGGGATTCGGGGAGGCCTCCACTTT. This chain uses TRBV6-5 with TRBJ1-6; D is unresolved. V lost 2 bases and J lost 15, with 17 bases in between. The CDR3 spans 14 residues. CDR1 is MNHEY, CDR2 SVGAGI, per germline.